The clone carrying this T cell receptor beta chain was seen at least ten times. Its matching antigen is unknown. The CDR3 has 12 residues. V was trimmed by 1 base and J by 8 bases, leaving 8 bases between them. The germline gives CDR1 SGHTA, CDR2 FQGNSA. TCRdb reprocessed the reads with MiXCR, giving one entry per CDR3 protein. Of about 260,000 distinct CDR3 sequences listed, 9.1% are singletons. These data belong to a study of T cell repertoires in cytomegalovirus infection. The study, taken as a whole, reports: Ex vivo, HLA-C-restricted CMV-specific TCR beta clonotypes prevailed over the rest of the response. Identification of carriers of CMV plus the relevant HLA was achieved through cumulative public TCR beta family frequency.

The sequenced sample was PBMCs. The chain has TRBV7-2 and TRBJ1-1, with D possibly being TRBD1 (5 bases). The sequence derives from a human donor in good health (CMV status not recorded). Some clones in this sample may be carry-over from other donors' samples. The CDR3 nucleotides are TGTGCCAGCAGCTTAGGTTGGGGCGAAGCTTTCTTT. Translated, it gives CASSLGWGEAFF.